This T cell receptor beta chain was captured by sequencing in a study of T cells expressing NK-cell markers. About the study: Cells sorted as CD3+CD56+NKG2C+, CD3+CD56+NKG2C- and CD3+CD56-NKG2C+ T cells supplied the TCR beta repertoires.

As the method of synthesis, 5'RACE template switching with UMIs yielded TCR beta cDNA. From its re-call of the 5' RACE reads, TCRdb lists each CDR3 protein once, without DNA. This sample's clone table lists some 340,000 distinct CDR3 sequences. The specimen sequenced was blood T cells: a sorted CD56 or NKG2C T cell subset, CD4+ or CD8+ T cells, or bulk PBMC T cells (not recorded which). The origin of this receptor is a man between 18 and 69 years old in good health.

The CDR3 sequence: CASSKRLDSSGNTIYF. The V and J genes are TRBV12-3 or TRBV12-4 and TRBJ1-3. There are 16 residues in the CDR3.